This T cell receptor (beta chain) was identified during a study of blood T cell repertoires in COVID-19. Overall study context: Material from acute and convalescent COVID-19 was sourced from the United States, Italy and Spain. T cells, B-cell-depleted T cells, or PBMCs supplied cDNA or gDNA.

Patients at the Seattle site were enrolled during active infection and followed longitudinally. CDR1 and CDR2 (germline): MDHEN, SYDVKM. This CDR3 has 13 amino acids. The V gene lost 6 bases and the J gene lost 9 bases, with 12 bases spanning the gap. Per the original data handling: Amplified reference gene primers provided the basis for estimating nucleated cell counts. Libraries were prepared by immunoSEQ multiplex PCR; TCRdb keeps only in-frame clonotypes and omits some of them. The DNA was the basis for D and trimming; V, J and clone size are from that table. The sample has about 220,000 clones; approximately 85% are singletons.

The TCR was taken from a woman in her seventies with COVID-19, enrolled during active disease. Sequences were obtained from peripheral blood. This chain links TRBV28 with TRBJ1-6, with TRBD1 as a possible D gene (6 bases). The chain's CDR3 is CASSGQKGSPLHF. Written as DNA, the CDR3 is TGTGCCAGCAGCGGACAGAAGGGTTCACCCCTCCACTTT.